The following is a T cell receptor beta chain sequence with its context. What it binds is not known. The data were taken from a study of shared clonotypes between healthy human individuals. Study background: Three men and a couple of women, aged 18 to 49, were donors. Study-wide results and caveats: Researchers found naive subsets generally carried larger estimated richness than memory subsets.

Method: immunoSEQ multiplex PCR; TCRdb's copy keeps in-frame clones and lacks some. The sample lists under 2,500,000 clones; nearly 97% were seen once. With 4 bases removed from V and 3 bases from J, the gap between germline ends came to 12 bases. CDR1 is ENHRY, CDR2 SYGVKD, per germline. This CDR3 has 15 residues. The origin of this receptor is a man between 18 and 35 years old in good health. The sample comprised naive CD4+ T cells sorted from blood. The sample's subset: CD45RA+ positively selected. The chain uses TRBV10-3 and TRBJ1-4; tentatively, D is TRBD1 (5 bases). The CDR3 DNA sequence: TGTGCCATCAGTGTTACAGGAACGGCTAATGAAAAACTGTTTTTT. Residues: CAISVTGTANEKLFF.